This TCR beta chain was captured by sequencing in a study of control samples from healthy donors and cancer patients. Assay: immunoSEQ multiplex PCR; the TCRdb copy retains only in-frame clones and omits some. In the table there are more than 100,000 clones, 85% to 90% of which are singletons. This clone was observed once. The sample taken for sequencing was PBMCs. The clonotype was recovered from a man aged 55 to 70 with lung cancer.

CDR3 loop: CASSPRTGISPEAFF. The CDR3 DNA reads TGTGCCAGCTCACCCCGGACAGGGATCTCGCCTGAAGCTTTCTTT. The chain is built from TRBV18 and TRBJ1-1, with 8 bases aligning to TRBD1. Germline V gives CDR1 KGHSH, CDR2 LQKENI. Trimming took 3 bases from V and 6 from J; bases not matched to a gene: 9. The CDR3 extends over 15 amino acids.